The source of this TCR beta chain is a study of cytomegalovirus exposure and HLA in healthy donors. In the study overall: Out of 300 to 500 genotyped donors, roughly 78% belonged to the Caucasian-associated ancestry cluster.

This PCR relied on a set of 60 Vbeta primers and 13 Jbeta primers. Sequencing used immunoSEQ multiplex PCR; TCRdb keeps in-frame clones, though not all of them. This table holds roughly 78,000 clones, 66% found once. With respect to this clone: Its antigen is unidentified.

Findings and caveats of the study: V- and J-gene trimming of TCR beta was linked (in a later analysis) to a missense DCLRE1C variant. Based on reports, TCR beta sequences accurately predicted HLA-A and HLA-B alleles for most subjects. Sequencing likely produced, as an artifact, a cluster of highly shared sequence variants.

V dropped 4 bases and J dropped 2; count of bases not matched to a gene: 6. The CDR3 totals 15 residues. Germline V gene data show CDR1 as MNHEY and CDR2 as SVGAGI. This chain uses TRBV6-5 with TRBJ2-3; TRBD1 matches 7 bases. This TCR derives from a man between 40 and 49 years old in good health and CMV-seropositive. Sequenced material: PBMCs. The CDR3 DNA sequence: TGTGCCAGCAGTTCCCCGGGACAGCCCACAGATACGCAGTATTTT. It encodes CASSSPGQPTDTQYF.